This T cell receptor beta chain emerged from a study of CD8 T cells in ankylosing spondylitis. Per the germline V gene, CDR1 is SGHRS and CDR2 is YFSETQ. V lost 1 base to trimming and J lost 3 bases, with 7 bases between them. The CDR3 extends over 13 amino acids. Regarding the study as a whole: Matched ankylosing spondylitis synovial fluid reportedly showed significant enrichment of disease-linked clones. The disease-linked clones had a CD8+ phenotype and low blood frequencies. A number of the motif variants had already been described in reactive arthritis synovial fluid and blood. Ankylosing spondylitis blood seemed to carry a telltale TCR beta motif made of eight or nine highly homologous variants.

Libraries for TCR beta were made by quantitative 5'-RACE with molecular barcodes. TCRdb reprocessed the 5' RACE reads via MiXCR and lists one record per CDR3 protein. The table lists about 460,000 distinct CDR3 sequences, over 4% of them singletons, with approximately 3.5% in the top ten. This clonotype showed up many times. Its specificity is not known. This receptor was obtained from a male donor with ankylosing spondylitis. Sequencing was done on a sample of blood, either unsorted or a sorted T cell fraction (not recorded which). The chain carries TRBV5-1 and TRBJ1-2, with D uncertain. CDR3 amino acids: CASSLNADYGYTF. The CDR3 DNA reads TGCGCCAGCAGCTTGAACGCTGACTATGGCTACACCTTC.